The 29 T cell receptor beta chains in this list originate from one sample, sequenced in a study of neurological immune-mediated disorders. TCRdb re-called the 5' RACE reads through MiXCR, storing one row per CDR3 protein. The sample yields about 62,000 distinct CDR3 sequences, around 4.7% seen once. Sample: PBMCs. All receptors derive from a woman between 45 and 60 years old with multiple sclerosis.

This clonotype was detected many times. As the CDR3 is not closed by the conserved phenylalanine or tryptophan, this likely results from a read error. The rearrangement uses TRBV12-3 or TRBV12-4 and TRBJ1-2; D call uncertain. V lost 7 bases and J lost 5, with 14 bases in between. The CDR3 contains 13 residues. CDR3 region: CASTPSGIYGYTN. CDR3 nucleotides: TGTGCCAGCACCCCATCGGGGATTTATGGCTACACCAAC.

In its sample, this clonotype was seen many times. The chain recombines TRBV2 with TRBJ1-5; 8 bases are a match to TRBD1. V lost 4 bases to trimming and J lost 6 bases; unmatched junction nucleotides: 5. Germline V gene lookup returns CDR1 SNHLY and CDR2 FYNNEI. The length of the CDR3 is 14 residues. CDR3 bases: TGTGCCAGCAGTGCCGGACAGGGAACTCAGCCCCAGCATTTT. Translation: CASSAGQGTQPQHF.

This clonotype was seen many times. The rearrangement uses TRBV7-3 and TRBJ2-5, with TRBD1 matching over 7 bases. J lost 2 bases, V lost 5 bases, and 8 bases had no gene match. The CDR3 sequence is 15 residues long. Germline V CDR1 and CDR2: SGHTA, FQGTGA. The CDR3 region is CASSPRDSGQETQYF. In DNA, the CDR3 is TGTGCCAGCAGCCCTCGGGACAGCGGACAAGAGACCCAGTACTTC.

This clonotype was counted a few times. This chain links TRBV18 with TRBJ2-3; a possible D gene is TRBD1 (5 bases). The V end was cut by 1 base, the J end by 2 bases, with 10 bases between. There are 15 residues in the CDR3. Germline values: CDR1 KGHSH, CDR2 LQKENI. The CDR3 coding sequence is TGTGCCAGCTCACCACGGACATCGTACACAGATACGCAGTATTTT. Protein: CASSPRTSYTDTQYF. The full variable domain, in which reference TRBV18 and TRBJ2-3 provide the parts outside the CDR3, is NAGVMQNPRHLVRRRGQEARLRCSPMKGHSHVYWYRQLPEEGLKFMVYLQKENIIDESGMPKERFSAEFPKEGPSILRIQQVVRGDSAAYFCASSPRTSYTDTQYFGPGTRLTVL.

The table lists this clonotype with many counts. This chain joins TRBV7-2 and TRBJ2-1; D is possibly TRBD1 (5 bases). This CDR3 contains 13 residues. The V and J ends lost 0 bases and 8 bases respectively, with 8 bases between them. Germline V CDR1 and CDR2: SGHTA, FQGNSA. The CDR3 sequence: CASSLARVDEQFF. The CDR3, as DNA: TGTGCCAGCAGCTTAGCCAGGGTCGATGAGCAGTTCTTC.

Turning to this clonotype: A junction end diverges from the germline sequence, so it may reflect a read error. The CDR3, as DNA: TGTGCCAGCAGTGGACAGGGAAGAAATCAGCCCCAGAATTTT. Protein product: CASSGQGRNQPQNF. This sequence joins TRBV12-3 or TRBV12-4 and TRBJ1-5, with 8 bases fitting TRBD1. The CDR3 runs 14 residues.

This clonotype showed up many times. The V gene is TRBV5-1, the J gene TRBJ2-6; D might be TRBD1 (5 bases). V was trimmed by 3 bases and J by 1 base, leaving 14 bases between them. There are 17 residues in the CDR3. Germline-derived CDR1 and CDR2 are SGHRS and YFSETQ. CDR3 DNA sequence: TGCGCCAGCAGCTCTACCCCGCAGGGTTCTGGGGCCAACGTCCTGACTTTC. It translates to CASSSTPQGSGANVLTF.

This clonotype showed up many times. The rearrangement links TRBV3-1 to TRBJ1-5; D gene uncertain. The V end lost 0 bases, the J end lost 6 bases, and 6 bases lay between the germline ends. The CDR3 has 13 residues. Germline lookup yields CDR1 LGHDT and CDR2 YNNKEL (reference sequence). The CDR3 DNA reads TGTGCCAGCAGCCAAGATCGTGGTCAGCCCCAGCATTTT. It yields the protein CASSQDRGQPQHF.

By its share, this clonotype is medium-sized. This chain connects TRBV7-9 to TRBJ2-2; 8 positions agree with TRBD1. CDR1 and CDR2 from the germline V gene are SEHNR and FQNEAQ (reference sequence). The trim removed 5 bases at V and 2 bases at J, leaving 7 bases unmatched. The CDR3 sequence is 16 residues long. The CDR3 loop reads CASSVHRGRNTGELFF. The CDR3 coding sequence is TGTGCCAGCAGCGTACACAGGGGGAGAAACACCGGGGAGCTGTTTTTT.

This clonotype was detected ten times or more. The chain employs TRBV5-1 and TRBJ2-7; 11 bases agree with TRBD2. This CDR3 has 14 residues. J lost 5 bases, V lost 9 bases, and 10 bases had no gene match. In germline, CDR1 is SGHRS, CDR2 YFSETQ. The CDR3 loop reads CATSLAGGTDEQYF. CDR3 nucleotide sequence: TGCGCCACCTCGTTAGCGGGGGGGACCGACGAGCAGTACTTC. Looking up the rest from reference TRBV5-1 and TRBJ2-7 gives the full variable domain: KAGVTQTPRYLIKTRGQQVTLSCSPISGHRSVSWYQQTPGQGLQFLFEYFSETQRNKGNFPGRFSGRQFSNSRSEMNVSTLELGDSALYLCATSLAGGTDEQYFGPGTRLTVT.

This clonotype was detected ten times or more. The V gene is TRBV5-1, the J gene TRBJ2-5, with 10 bases lining up with TRBD2. The V gene's germline CDR1 is SGHRS and CDR2 YFSETQ. There are 16 residues in the CDR3. V shed 4 bases and J 2 bases; nucleotides not matched to a gene: 8. The CDR3 spells CASSIGLAVLQETQYF. The CDR3 DNA sequence: TGCGCCAGCAGCATCGGACTAGCGGTTCTACAAGAGACCCAGTACTTC.

This clonotype was seen repeatedly, ten times or more. The chain joins TRBV5-1 to TRBJ2-1; D may be TRBD1 or TRBD2 (6 bases each). Germline values: CDR1 SGHRS, CDR2 YFSETQ. Between the trimmed V and J ends, which lost 0 bases and 1 base, there was a span of 11 bases. The CDR3 covers 16 residues. For the CDR3, the DNA is TGCGCCAGCAGCTTGGTAGGGGGAGGATCCTACAATGAGCAGTTCTTC. Protein: CASSLVGGGSYNEQFF.

This clonotype was counted between two and nine times. J is TRBJ1-1 and V is TRBV12-3 or TRBV12-4; D unclear. V lost 1 base, J lost 8 bases, and 8 bases lay in between. CDR3 length: 12 residues. CDR3 protein: CASSLGPLEAFF. CDR3 in DNA: TGTGCCAGCAGTTTAGGGCCGCTCGAAGCTTTCTTT.

This clonotype was seen at least ten times. The CDR3 sequence: CASSFDGGTQYF. The CDR3 bases are TGTGCCAGCAGTTTCGACGGGGGGACCCAGTACTTC. This chain joins TRBV12-3 or TRBV12-4 and TRBJ2-5; D is perhaps TRBD2 (6 bases). V lost 3 bases to trimming and J lost 7 bases, with 9 bases between them. The CDR3 is 12 amino acids.

This clonotype was seen ten or more times. The chain combines TRBV3-1 with TRBJ1-2; D is undetermined. CDR3 length equals 13 residues. In germline, CDR1 is LGHDT, CDR2 YNNKEL (reference sequence). V was pared by 0 bases and J by 7 bases, with 9 bases between. The CDR3 loop reads CASSQDRVVGYTF. CDR3 in DNA: TGTGCCAGCAGCCAAGATCGAGTGGTTGGCTACACCTTC.

In its sample, this clonotype was seen many times. This chain joins TRBV7-2 and TRBJ2-5; D not certain. CDR1 SGHTA and CDR2 FQGNSA come from the germline V gene. The ends were cut back, 1 base at V and 4 bases at J, with 10 bases in the middle. This CDR3 spans 14 amino acids. The chain's CDR3 is CASSLDVLVETQYF. In DNA, the CDR3 is TGTGCCAGCAGCTTAGACGTGTTAGTAGAGACCCAGTACTTC. The whole variable domain, remainder taken from reference TRBV7-2 and TRBJ2-5, is GAGVSQSPSNKVTEKGKDVELRCDPISGHTALYWYRQSLGQGLEFLIYFQGNSAPDKSGLPSDRFSAERTGGSVSTLTIQRTQQEDSAVYLCASSLDVLVETQYFGPGTRLLVL.

Only a few counts were recorded for this clonotype. At one of its ends the junction is not consistent with the germline gene, which may arise from a read error. The rearrangement uses TRBV28 and TRBJ1-5; 8 nucleotides line up with TRBD1. In germline, CDR1 is MDHEN, CDR2 SYDVKM. The CDR3 has 14 residues. DNA for the CDR3: TGTGCCAGCATCCACGCAGGGGGCGATCAGCCCCAGAATTTT. It specifies CASIHAGGDQPQNF.

This clonotype was counted between two and nine times. A clone one base away is much larger, so this may be a read error. The chain uses TRBV7-8 and TRBJ1-2; maybe TRBD1 (5 bases). The ends were cut back, 1 base at V and 6 bases at J, with 9 bases in the middle. This CDR3 has 13 residues. Germline-derived CDR1 and CDR2 are SGHVS and FQNEAQ. CDR3 amino acids: CASSLGKGNGYTF. The CDR3 bases are TGTGCCAGCAGCTTAGGAAAGGGGAATGGCTACACCTTC.

This clonotype was counted at least ten times. This rearrangement joins TRBV20-1 to TRBJ1-1; D gene ambiguous. Germline CDR1 reads DFQATT; CDR2 reads SNEGSKA (reference sequence). The V end was cut by 4 bases, the J end by 0 bases, with 15 bases between. This CDR3 is built from 15 residues. Written as DNA, the CDR3 is TGCAGTGCTAACGGGCGGTACAACTTGAACACTGAAGCTTTCTTT. Translation gives CSANGRYNLNTEAFF.

The table lists this clonotype with many counts. This chain uses TRBV9 with TRBJ2-7; D ambiguous. The CDR3 loop spans 15 amino acids. V was trimmed by 0 bases and J by 0 bases, leaving 10 bases between them. Germline V gene sequence: CDR1 SGDLS, CDR2 YYNGEE. The CDR3 coding sequence is TGTGCCAGCAGCGTAGAGGAAGGAAGCTCCTACGAGCAGTACTTC. Translated, it gives CASSVEEGSSYEQYF.

This clonotype was recorded many times. The chain is built from TRBV7-6 and TRBJ2-4; the D gene is possibly TRBD2 (6 bases). Germline V gives CDR1 SGHVS, CDR2 FNYEAQ. V was pared by 2 bases and J by 7 bases, with 12 bases between. The CDR3 loop spans 14 amino acids. The CDR3 DNA sequence: TGTGCCAGCAGCTTACGGGGGAACGAGAACATTCAGTACTTC. Amino acid sequence: CASSLRGNENIQYF. Combining the CDR3 with reference TRBV7-6 and TRBJ2-4 gives the whole variable domain GAGVSQSPRYKVTKRGQDVALRCDPISGHVSLYWYRQALGQGPEFLTYFNYEAQQDKSGLPNDRFSAERPEGSISTLTIQRTEQRDSAMYRCASSLRGNENIQYFGAGTRLSVL.

This clonotype was seen ten or more times. The gene calls are TRBV7-9 and TRBJ1-3; D unclear. V was cut by 5 bases and J by 4 bases, with 9 bases left in between. Germline loops: CDR1 SEHNR, CDR2 FQNEAQ (reference sequence). The CDR3 has 13 amino acids. The CDR3 sequence: CASSNSAGNTIYF. The CDR3 DNA sequence: TGTGCCAGCAGCAACAGCGCGGGAAACACCATATATTTT. The full variable domain, its missing parts supplied by reference TRBV7-9 and TRBJ1-3, is DTGVSQNPRHKITKRGQNVTFRCDPISEHNRLYWYRQTLGQGPEFLTYFQNEAQLEKSRLLSDRFSAERPKGSFSTLEIQRTEQGDSAMYLCASSNSAGNTIYFGEGSWLTVV.

The J gene is TRBJ2-2, the V gene TRBV18; D is perhaps TRBD2 (6 bases). Germline CDR1 is KGHSH and CDR2 is LQKENI. Trimming stripped 3 bases from V and 0 bases from J, with 11 bases between. The CDR3 totals 16 residues. CDR3 residues: CASSPQGGTNTGELFF. As DNA, the CDR3 is TGTGCCAGCTCACCCCAAGGAGGGACGAACACCGGGGAGCTGTTTTTT.

This clonotype was detected many times. CDR3 amino acids: CASSGGGLNTEAFF. CDR3 nucleotides: TGTGCCAGCAGCGGAGGGGGCCTGAACACTGAAGCTTTCTTT. The rearrangement links TRBV9 to TRBJ1-1; the match to TRBD1 covers 7 bases. Trimming removed 3 bases from V and 0 bases from J; junction bases left unmatched: 2. CDR1 and CDR2 (germline): SGDLS, YYNGEE. The CDR3 length is 14 residues.

The table lists this clonotype with many counts. The chain is built from TRBV6-2 or TRBV6-3 and TRBJ1-1; TRBD1 agrees at 9 bases. The junction had 8 bases not matched to a gene; V was cut back by 9 bases and J by 6 bases. Germline CDR1 is MNHEY and CDR2 is SVGEGT. The CDR3 runs 13 residues. CDR3 protein: CASLQGALAEAFF. The CDR3 region has the DNA TGTGCCAGTCTACAGGGGGCGCTGGCTGAAGCTTTCTTT.

In its sample, this clonotype was seen a few times. This sequence joins TRBV19 and TRBJ1-5, with unresolved D. Germline assignment: CDR1 LNHDA and CDR2 SQIVND (reference sequence). The CDR3 is 16 amino acids. V lost 6 bases and J lost 3, with 18 bases in between. The CDR3 DNA follows: TGTGCCAGTAGAAACCTCCTGTTTTCGGACAATCAGCCCCAGCATTTT. Translated, it gives CASRNLLFSDNQPQHF.

This clonotype was counted ten times or more. The genes are TRBV12-3 or TRBV12-4 and TRBJ2-2, with 11 nucleotides matching TRBD1. CDR3 length equals 14 residues. Losses at the gene ends were 7 bases for V and 9 bases for J; bases not matched to a gene: 7. CDR3 in amino acids: CASTPGQGDRELFF. Written as DNA, the CDR3 is TGTGCCAGCACCCCGGGACAGGGGGACCGGGAGCTGTTTTTT.

The rearrangement links TRBV3-1 to TRBJ1-1, with D perhaps TRBD1 (5 bases). This CDR3 spans 16 amino acids. V lost 1 base, J lost 0 bases, and 12 bases lay in between. Germline V gene lookup returns CDR1 LGHDT and CDR2 YNNKEL (reference sequence). The CDR3 nucleotides are TGTGCCAGCAGCCAAGGGGGCTCCAGGGTGAACACTGAAGCTTTCTTT. As protein: CASSQGGSRVNTEAFF.

This clonotype was seen many times. The chain links TRBV4-2 to TRBJ2-3; 8 nucleotides agree with TRBD2. This CDR3 is 16 amino acids long. The germline gives CDR1 LGHNA, CDR2 YNFKEQ. The V segment lost 0 bases and the J segment 4 bases; nucleotides outside the gene matches: 6. In DNA form, the CDR3 reads TGTGCCAGCAGCCAAGATATCAGCGGGGGAGCAGATACGCAGTATTTT. Translation gives CASSQDISGGADTQYF.